These 6 T cell receptor beta chains came from one sample sequenced in a study of T cells after yellow fever vaccination. One entry per CDR3 protein, called by TCRdb with MiXCR from the 5' RACE reads. The sample shows about 170,000 distinct CDR3 sequences, about 6% of them seen only once. Sequencing was performed on CD4+ T cells sorted from PBMCs, taken on the day of the first yellow fever vaccination. All receptors come from a man aged 18 to 29 who received the YFV17D yellow fever vaccine.

This clonotype occurred many times. The V call is TRBV29-1, the J call TRBJ2-2; possibly TRBD1 or TRBD2 for D (5 bases each). The V and J ends lost 1 base and 2 bases respectively, with 8 bases between them. CDR1 and CDR2 (germline): SQVTM, ANQGSEA. This CDR3 has 14 residues. The CDR3 sequence is CSVEVGPNTGELFF. The CDR3 nucleotides are TGCAGCGTTGAAGTGGGACCAAACACCGGGGAGCTGTTTTTT.

This clonotype was picked up many times. The chain couples TRBV6-6 to TRBJ2-7; TRBD1 matches 8 bases. Trimming took 4 bases from V and 5 from J; bases not matched to a gene: 4. Germline CDR1 reads MNHNY; CDR2 reads SVGAGI (reference sequence). CDR3 length equals 13 residues. Written as DNA, the CDR3 is TGTGCCAGCAGTTCTGACAGGGGTAACGAGCAGTACTTC. Residues: CASSSDRGNEQYF.

There are many counts of this clonotype. CDR3 region: CSARTGTDPYNEQFF. In nucleotides, the CDR3 is TGCAGTGCTAGAACCGGGACAGACCCATACAATGAGCAGTTCTTC. The chain links TRBV20-1 to TRBJ2-1; 7 positions agree with TRBD1. This CDR3 comprises 15 residues. V was clipped by 2 bases and J by 4 bases; unmatched bases: 8. Germline V lookup: CDR1 DFQATT, CDR2 SNEGSKA (reference sequence).

This clonotype was seen a few times. The V call is TRBV7-2, the J call TRBJ1-5; 7 nucleotides agree with TRBD1. The ends lost 5 bases at V and 1 base at J; junction bases unmatched: 8. The CDR3 is 16 amino acids. Germline CDR1 SGHTA, CDR2 FQGNSA. The CDR3 DNA follows: TGTGCCAGCAGCCCTGGGTCACAGGGGAGCAATCAGCCCCAGCATTTT. Protein: CASSPGSQGSNQPQHF.

This clonotype was detected only a few times. This chain connects TRBV6-5 to TRBJ2-1, with D perhaps TRBD1 or TRBD2 (5 bases each). Germline V gives CDR1 MNHEY, CDR2 SVGAGI. Trimming stripped 4 bases from V and 5 bases from J, with 12 bases between. The CDR3 is made up of 14 amino acids. The CDR3 nucleotides are TGTGCCAGCAGTTTCCGGGACGGAGACAATGAGCAGTTCTTC. Amino acids: CASSFRDGDNEQFF.

This clonotype came up many times. The chain has TRBV12-3 or TRBV12-4 and TRBJ2-3, with 9 bases matching TRBD2. V gave up 3 bases and J gave up 2 bases; unmatched junction bases: 6. CDR3 length: 16 amino acids. Written as DNA, the CDR3 is TGTGCCAGCAGTTTCCGGTTAGCGGGGGTCACAGATACGCAGTATTTT. Translated: CASSFRLAGVTDTQYF.